This TCR beta chain comes out of a study of T cell responses to AZD1222 COVID-19 vaccine. Notes on the study in general: The breadth and depth of Spike-specific TCRs increased once two AZD1222 doses had been given. Distributed over spike, vaccine-associated CD4 TCRs predominated at 160-218 and 743-854.

The CDR3 contains 16 residues. The germline gives CDR1 MNHEY, CDR2 SVGEGT. The trim removed 0 bases at V and 5 bases at J, leaving 10 bases unmatched. It was second doses at about 4 or about 12 weeks that were pooled. This clone was seen a single time. Its specificity is not known. Profiling relied on immunoSEQ multiplex PCR, and the TCRdb table lists in-frame clones only, not all of them. The sample records about 150,000 clones, just under 95% being singletons. J is TRBJ2-7 and V is TRBV6-2 or TRBV6-3, with 7 nucleotides matching TRBD2. This TCR came from an adult who received the AZD1222 COVID-19 vaccine. The sequencing here drew on peripheral blood, taken 28 days after the second AZD1222 dose. CDR3 loop: CASSYSGVGGSDEQYF. The DNA for the CDR3 is TGTGCCAGCAGTTACTCAGGTGTGGGGGGGTCGGACGAGCAGTACTTC.